These 12 T cell receptor beta chains came from one sample sequenced in a study of blood T cell repertoires in COVID-19. Clones were read by immunoSEQ multiplex PCR, and TCRdb kept only the in-frame ones, dropping some. This table holds 150,000 to 200,000 clones, more than 70% found once. Sequencing was done on a sample of peripheral blood. These receptors all stem from a man between 45 and 60 years old with active or convalescent COVID-19.

J is TRBJ2-7 and V is TRBV6-4, with TRBD2 identical over 9 bases. This CDR3 region has 15 residues. The V segment lost 1 base and the J segment 4 bases; nucleotides outside the gene matches: 5. Germline assignment: CDR1 MRHNA and CDR2 SNTAGT. The CDR3 spells CASSDCSGSNYEQYF. CDR3 DNA: TGTGCCAGCAGTGACTGTAGCGGGAGTAATTACGAGCAGTACTTC.

This sequence joins TRBV5-5 and TRBJ1-6, with D perhaps TRBD1 (5 bases). This CDR3 is built from 13 residues. V shed 2 bases and J shed 7 bases, with 7 bases lying between them. The germline V gene encodes CDR1 SGHKS and CDR2 YYEKEE (reference sequence). CDR3 nucleotide sequence: TGTGCCAGCAGCTTCGACAGCAATTCACCCCTCCACTTT. Translated, it gives CASSFDSNSPLHF. Filled out from reference TRBV5-5 and TRBJ1-6, the complete variable domain reads DAGVTQSPTHLIKTRGQQVTLRCSPISGHKSVSWYQQVLGQGPQFIFQYYEKEERGRGNFPDRFSARQFPNYSSELNVNALLLGDSALYLCASSFDSNSPLHFGNGTRLTVT.

Only a few counts were recorded for this clone. V usage is TRBV3-1 (or the pseudogene TRBV3-2) and J usage is TRBJ2-2, with TRBD2 matching 8 bases. This CDR3 region has 14 residues. The trim removed 5 bases at V and 4 bases at J, leaving 3 bases unmatched. CDR1 is LGHDT and CDR2 is YNNKEL in the germline V gene (reference sequence). CDR3 protein: CASSTRGGTGELFF. For the CDR3, the DNA is TGTGCCAGCAGCACCCGGGGGGGCACCGGGGAGCTGTTTTTT.

The chain is built from TRBV7-3 and TRBJ2-1; possibly TRBD2 for D (6 bases). Germline V lookup: CDR1 SGHTA, CDR2 FQGTGA. The ends were cut back, 5 bases at V and 0 bases at J, with 14 bases in the middle. This CDR3 region has 16 residues. The CDR3 loop reads CASSPRLGSSYNEQFF. CDR3 coding DNA: TGTGCCAGCAGCCCTCGACTAGGTAGCTCCTACAATGAGCAGTTCTTC.

This clone was counted once. For the CDR3, the DNA is TGCGCCAGCAGCCCGAGGACAGGGTCTGGGGCCAACGTCCTGACTTTC. Residues: CASSPRTGSGANVLTF. The chain uses TRBV4-3 and TRBJ2-6; 8 bases map to TRBD1. The junction had 3 bases not matched to a gene; V was cut back by 4 bases and J by 1 base. Per germline, CDR1 LGHNA and CDR2 YSLEER. The CDR3 covers 16 residues.

The chain couples TRBV6-1 to TRBJ1-5; 8 bases map to TRBD1. CDR3 length: 15 residues. Trimming at V came to 4 bases and at J to 5 bases, leaving 7 bases not matched to a gene. Germline CDR1 is MNHNS and CDR2 is SASEGT. For the CDR3, the DNA is TGTGCCAGCAGTGGGGGGAGGGACAGGTATCAGCCCCAGCATTTT. It translates to CASSGGRDRYQPQHF.

J is TRBJ2-1 and V is TRBV4-2, with D possibly TRBD2 on 6 matching bases. The V end lost 0 bases, the J end lost 4 bases, and 10 bases lay between the germline ends. The germline V gene encodes CDR1 LGHNA and CDR2 YNFKEQ. CDR3 size: 15 residues. CDR3 protein: CASSQDWGVYNEQFF. The DNA for the CDR3 is TGTGCCAGCAGCCAAGATTGGGGGGTTTACAATGAGCAGTTCTTC.

The chain uses TRBV28 and TRBJ1-4; 10 nucleotides match TRBD1. CDR1 is MDHEN and CDR2 is SYDVKM in the germline V gene. The CDR3 spans 14 residues. J was trimmed by 7 bases and V by 6 bases; bases with no gene match: 5. CDR3 sequence reads: CASRTGTGVEKLFF. The CDR3 DNA follows: TGTGCCAGCAGGACCGGGACAGGGGTTGAAAAACTGTTTTTT.

This chain links TRBV3-1 (or the pseudogene TRBV3-2) with TRBJ1-1; D perhaps matches TRBD1 (5 bases). Deletions cut 3 bases from V and 1 base from J, with 6 bases between. The CDR3 is 13 amino acids. Germline assignment: CDR1 LGHDT and CDR2 YNNKEL (reference sequence). This CDR3 is CASSHTGNTEAFF. CDR3 bases: TGTGCCAGCAGCCACACAGGGAACACTGAAGCTTTCTTT.

The chain employs TRBV18 and TRBJ2-6; TRBD2 matches 13 bases. The J segment lost 3 bases and the V segment lost 2 bases, leaving 1 base of the junction unmatched. Germline CDR1 and CDR2: KGHSH and LQKENI. CDR3 length equals 17 residues. In nucleotides, the CDR3 is TGTGCCAGCTCACCAAGGACTAGCGGGAGTGGGGCCAACGTCCTGACTTTC. Translating gives CASSPRTSGSGANVLTF.

The chain recombines TRBV5-8 with TRBJ2-4, with 9 nucleotides matching TRBD1. CDR3 length: 14 residues. V dropped 5 bases and J dropped 7; count of bases not matched to a gene: 7. CDR1 SGHTS and CDR2 YDEGEE come from the germline V gene. Here the CDR3 reads CASREAGTGNIQYF. For the CDR3, the DNA is TGTGCCAGCAGAGAAGCCGGGACAGGGAACATTCAGTACTTC.

J is TRBJ2-5 and V is TRBV6-5; perhaps TRBD1 as D (6 bases). This CDR3 spans 12 amino acids. V shed 5 bases and J shed 5 bases, with 9 bases lying between them. Germline lookup yields CDR1 MNHEY and CDR2 SVGAGI. The CDR3 nucleotides are TGTGCCAGCAGTCCCCAGGGGGAGACCCAGTACTTC. This sequence encodes CASSPQGETQYF.